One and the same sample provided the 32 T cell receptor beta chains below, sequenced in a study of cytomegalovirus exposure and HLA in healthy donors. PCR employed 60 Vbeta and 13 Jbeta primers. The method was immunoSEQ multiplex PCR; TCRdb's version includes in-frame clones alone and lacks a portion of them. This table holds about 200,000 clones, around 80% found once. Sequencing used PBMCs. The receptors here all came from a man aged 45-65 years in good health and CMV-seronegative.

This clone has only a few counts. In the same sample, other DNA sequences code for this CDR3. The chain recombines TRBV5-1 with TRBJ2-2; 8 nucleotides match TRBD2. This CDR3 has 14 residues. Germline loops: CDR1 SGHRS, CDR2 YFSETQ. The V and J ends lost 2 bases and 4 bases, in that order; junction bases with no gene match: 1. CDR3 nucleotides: TGCGCCAGCAGCTTAAGCGGGAGCACCGGGGAGCTGTTTTTT. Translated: CASSLSGSTGELFF. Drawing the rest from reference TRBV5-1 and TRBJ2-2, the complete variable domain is KAGVTQTPRYLIKTRGQQVTLSCSPISGHRSVSWYQQTPGQGLQFLFEYFSETQRNKGNFPGRFSGRQFSNSRSEMNVSTLELGDSALYLCASSLSGSTGELFFGEGSRLTVL.

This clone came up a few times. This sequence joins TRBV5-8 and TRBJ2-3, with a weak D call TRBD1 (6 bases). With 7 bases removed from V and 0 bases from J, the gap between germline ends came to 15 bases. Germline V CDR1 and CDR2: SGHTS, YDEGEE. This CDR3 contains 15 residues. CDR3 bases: TGTGCCAGCTCCCCCGGTGGACAGAGCACAGATACGCAGTATTTT. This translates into CASSPGGQSTDTQYF. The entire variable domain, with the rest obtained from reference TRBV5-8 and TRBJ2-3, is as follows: EAGVTQSPTHLIKTRGQQATLRCSPISGHTSVYWYQQALGLGLQFLLWYDEGEERNRGNFPPRFSGRQFPNYSSELNVNALELEDSALYLCASSPGGQSTDTQYFGPGTRLTVL.

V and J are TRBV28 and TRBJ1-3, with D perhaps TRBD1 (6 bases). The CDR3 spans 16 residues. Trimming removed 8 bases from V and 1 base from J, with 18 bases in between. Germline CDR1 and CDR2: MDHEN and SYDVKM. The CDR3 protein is CASLPRTATSGNTIYF. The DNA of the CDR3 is TGTGCCAGCCTGCCTCGGACAGCTACTTCTGGAAACACCATATATTTT. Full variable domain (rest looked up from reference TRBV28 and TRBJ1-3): DVKVTQSSRYLVKRTGEKVFLECVQDMDHENMFWYRQDPGLGLRLIYFSYDVKMKEKGDIPEGYSVSREKKERFSLILESASTNQTSMYLCASLPRTATSGNTIYFGEGSWLTVV.

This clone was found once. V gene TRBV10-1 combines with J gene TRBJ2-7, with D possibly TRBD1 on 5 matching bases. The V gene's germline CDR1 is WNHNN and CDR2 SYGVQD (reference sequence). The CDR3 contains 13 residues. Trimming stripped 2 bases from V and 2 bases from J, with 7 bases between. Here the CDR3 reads CASSEDRAYEQYF. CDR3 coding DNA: TGCGCCAGCAGTGAGGACAGAGCCTACGAGCAGTACTTC.

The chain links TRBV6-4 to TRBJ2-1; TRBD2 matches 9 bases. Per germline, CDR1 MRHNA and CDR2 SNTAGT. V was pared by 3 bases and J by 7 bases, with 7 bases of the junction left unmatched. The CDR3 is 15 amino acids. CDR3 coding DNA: TGTGCCAGCAGTGATTCGAGCGGGAGGATGAATGAGCAGTTCTTC. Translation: CASSDSSGRMNEQFF.

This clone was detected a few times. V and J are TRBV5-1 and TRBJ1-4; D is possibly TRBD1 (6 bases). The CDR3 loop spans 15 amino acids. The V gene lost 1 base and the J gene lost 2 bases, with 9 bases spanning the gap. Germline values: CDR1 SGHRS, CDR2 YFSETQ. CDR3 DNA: TGCGCCAGCAGCTTGTTCGGACAGACTAATGAAAAACTGTTTTTT. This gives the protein CASSLFGQTNEKLFF.

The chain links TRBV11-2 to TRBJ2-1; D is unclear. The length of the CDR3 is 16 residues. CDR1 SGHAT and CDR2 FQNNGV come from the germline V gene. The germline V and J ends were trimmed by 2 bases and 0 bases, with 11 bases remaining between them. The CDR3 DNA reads TGTGCCAGCAGCTTACGAAGCGATCGCTCCTACAATGAGCAGTTCTTC. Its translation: CASSLRSDRSYNEQFF.

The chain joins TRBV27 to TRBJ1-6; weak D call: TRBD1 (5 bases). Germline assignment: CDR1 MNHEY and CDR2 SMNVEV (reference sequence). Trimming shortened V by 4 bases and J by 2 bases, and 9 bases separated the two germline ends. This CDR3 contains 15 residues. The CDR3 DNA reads TGTGCCAGCAGTTCCGCGGGGGCCTATAATTCACCCCTCCACTTT. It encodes CASSSAGAYNSPLHF.

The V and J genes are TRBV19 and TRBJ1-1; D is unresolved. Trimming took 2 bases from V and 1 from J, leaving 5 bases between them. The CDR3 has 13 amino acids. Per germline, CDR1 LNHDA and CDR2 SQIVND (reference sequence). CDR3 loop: CASSISENTEAFF. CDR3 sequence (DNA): TGTGCCAGTAGTATATCAGAGAACACTGAAGCTTTCTTT.

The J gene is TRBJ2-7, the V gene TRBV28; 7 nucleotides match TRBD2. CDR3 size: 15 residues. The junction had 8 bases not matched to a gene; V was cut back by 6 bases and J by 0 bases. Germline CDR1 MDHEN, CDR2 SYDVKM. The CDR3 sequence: CASSPSGVLSYEQYF. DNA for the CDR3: TGTGCCAGCAGCCCGAGCGGGGTACTCTCCTACGAGCAGTACTTC.

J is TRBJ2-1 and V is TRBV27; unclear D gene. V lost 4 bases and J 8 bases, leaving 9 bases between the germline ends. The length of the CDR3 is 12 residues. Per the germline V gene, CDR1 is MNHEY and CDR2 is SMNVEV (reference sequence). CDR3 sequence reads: CASSSLADEQFF. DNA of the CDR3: TGTGCCAGCAGTTCTTTAGCAGATGAGCAGTTCTTC.

CDR3 DNA sequence: TGTGCCAGCAGCTCTATTAGGGACAGGGTCAATGAGCAGTTCTTC. Protein: CASSSIRDRVNEQFF. The rearrangement links TRBV11-1 to TRBJ2-1, with 9 nucleotides matching TRBD1. The CDR3 totals 15 residues. Germline values: CDR1 SGHAT, CDR2 FQDESV (reference sequence). The V segment lost 4 bases and the J segment 6 bases; nucleotides outside the gene matches: 7.

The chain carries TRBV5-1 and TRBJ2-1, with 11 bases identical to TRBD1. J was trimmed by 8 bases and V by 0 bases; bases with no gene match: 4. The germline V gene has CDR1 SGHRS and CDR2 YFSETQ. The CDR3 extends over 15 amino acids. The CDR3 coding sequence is TGCGCCAGCAGCTTGGCAGGACAGGGGGCCGATGAGCAGTTCTTC. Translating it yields CASSLAGQGADEQFF. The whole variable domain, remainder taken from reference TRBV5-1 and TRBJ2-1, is KAGVTQTPRYLIKTRGQQVTLSCSPISGHRSVSWYQQTPGQGLQFLFEYFSETQRNKGNFPGRFSGRQFSNSRSEMNVSTLELGDSALYLCASSLAGQGADEQFFGPGTRLTVL.

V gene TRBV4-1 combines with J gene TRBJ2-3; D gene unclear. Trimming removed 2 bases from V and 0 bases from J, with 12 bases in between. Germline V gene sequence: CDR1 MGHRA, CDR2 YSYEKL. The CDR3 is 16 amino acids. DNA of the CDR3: TGCGCCAGCAGCCAACCTCAAGAGCGTAGCACAGATACGCAGTATTTT. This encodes CASSQPQERSTDTQYF.

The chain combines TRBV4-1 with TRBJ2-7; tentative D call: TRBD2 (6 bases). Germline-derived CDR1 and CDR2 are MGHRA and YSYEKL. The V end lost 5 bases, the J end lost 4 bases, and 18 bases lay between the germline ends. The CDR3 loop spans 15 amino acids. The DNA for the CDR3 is TGCGCCAGCAGCGGAGGGTTCTCTGATGTTTACGAGCAGTACTTC. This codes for CASSGGFSDVYEQYF.

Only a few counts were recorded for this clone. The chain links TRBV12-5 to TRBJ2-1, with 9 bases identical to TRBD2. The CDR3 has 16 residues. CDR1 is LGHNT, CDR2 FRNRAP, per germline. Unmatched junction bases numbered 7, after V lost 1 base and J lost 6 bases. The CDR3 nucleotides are TGTGCTAGTGGTTTGGCCGGGACTAGCCGCGGCAATGAGCAGTTCTTC. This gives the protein CASGLAGTSRGNEQFF.

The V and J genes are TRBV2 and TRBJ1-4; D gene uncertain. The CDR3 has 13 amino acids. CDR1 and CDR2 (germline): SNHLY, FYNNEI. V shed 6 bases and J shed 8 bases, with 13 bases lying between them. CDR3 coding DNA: TGTGCCAGCAGCGGGGAAACGGTGGAAAAACTGTTTTTT. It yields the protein CASSGETVEKLFF.

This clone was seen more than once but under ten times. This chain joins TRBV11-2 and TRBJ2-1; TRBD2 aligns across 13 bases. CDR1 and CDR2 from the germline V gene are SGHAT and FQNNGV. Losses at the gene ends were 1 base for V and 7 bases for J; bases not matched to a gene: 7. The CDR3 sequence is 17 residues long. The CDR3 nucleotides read TGTGCCAGCAGCTTAGTCTGGGGGACTAGCGGGACTAATGAGCAGTTCTTC. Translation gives CASSLVWGTSGTNEQFF.

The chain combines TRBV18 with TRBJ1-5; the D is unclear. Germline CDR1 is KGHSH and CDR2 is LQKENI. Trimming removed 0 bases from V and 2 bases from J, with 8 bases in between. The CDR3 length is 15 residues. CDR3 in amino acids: CASSPPGHRNQPQHF. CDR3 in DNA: TGTGCCAGCTCACCACCGGGCCACCGCAATCAGCCCCAGCATTTT.

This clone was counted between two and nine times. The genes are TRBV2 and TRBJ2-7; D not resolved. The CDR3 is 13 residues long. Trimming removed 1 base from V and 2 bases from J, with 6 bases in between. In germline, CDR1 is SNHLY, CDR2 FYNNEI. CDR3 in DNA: TGTGCCAGCAGTGAAGGGCCAGCCTACGAGCAGTACTTC. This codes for CASSEGPAYEQYF.

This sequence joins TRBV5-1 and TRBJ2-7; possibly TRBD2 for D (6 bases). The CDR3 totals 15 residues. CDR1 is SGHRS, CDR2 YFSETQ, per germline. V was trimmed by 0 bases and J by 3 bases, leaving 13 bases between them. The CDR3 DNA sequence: TGCGCCAGCAGCTTGGAACCCGGGGGAAACTACGAGCAGTACTTC. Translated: CASSLEPGGNYEQYF.

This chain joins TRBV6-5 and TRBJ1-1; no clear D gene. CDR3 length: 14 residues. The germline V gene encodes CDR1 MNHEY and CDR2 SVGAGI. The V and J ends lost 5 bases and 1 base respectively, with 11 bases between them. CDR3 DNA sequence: TGTGCCAGCAGTGAGGGAATCGGGAACACTGAAGCTTTCTTT. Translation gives CASSEGIGNTEAFF.

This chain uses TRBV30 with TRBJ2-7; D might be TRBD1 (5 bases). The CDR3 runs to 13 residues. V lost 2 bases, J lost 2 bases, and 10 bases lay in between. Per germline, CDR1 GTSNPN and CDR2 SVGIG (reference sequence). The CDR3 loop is CAWSLGAAYEQYF. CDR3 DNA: TGTGCCTGGAGTTTAGGGGCTGCCTACGAGCAGTACTTC.

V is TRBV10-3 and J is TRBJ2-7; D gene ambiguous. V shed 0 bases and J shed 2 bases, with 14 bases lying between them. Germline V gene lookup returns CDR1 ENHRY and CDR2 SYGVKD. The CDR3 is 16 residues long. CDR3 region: CAISESLAGMTYEQYF. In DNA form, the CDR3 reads TGTGCCATCAGTGAGTCCCTGGCAGGCATGACCTACGAGCAGTACTTC.

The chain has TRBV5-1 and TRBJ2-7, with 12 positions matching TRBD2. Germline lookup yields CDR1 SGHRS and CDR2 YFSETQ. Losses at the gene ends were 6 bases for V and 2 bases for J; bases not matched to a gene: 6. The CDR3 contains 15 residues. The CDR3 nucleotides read TGCGCCAGCACCATACTAGCGGGGGGTACCTACGAGCAGTACTTC. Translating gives CASTILAGGTYEQYF. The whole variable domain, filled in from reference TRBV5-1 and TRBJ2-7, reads KAGVTQTPRYLIKTRGQQVTLSCSPISGHRSVSWYQQTPGQGLQFLFEYFSETQRNKGNFPGRFSGRQFSNSRSEMNVSTLELGDSALYLCASTILAGGTYEQYFGPGTRLTVT.

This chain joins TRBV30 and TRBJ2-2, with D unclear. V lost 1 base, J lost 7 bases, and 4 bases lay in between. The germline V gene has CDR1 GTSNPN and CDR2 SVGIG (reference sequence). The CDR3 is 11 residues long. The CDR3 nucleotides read TGTGCCTGGAGTGCAGGCGGGGAGCTGTTTTTT. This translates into CAWSAGGELFF.

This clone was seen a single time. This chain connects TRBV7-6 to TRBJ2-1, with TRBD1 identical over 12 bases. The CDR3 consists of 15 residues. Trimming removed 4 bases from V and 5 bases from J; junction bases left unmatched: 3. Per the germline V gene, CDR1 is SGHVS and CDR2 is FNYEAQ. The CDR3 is CASSWGTGGHNEQFF. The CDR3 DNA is TGTGCCAGCAGCTGGGGGACAGGGGGCCACAATGAGCAGTTCTTC.

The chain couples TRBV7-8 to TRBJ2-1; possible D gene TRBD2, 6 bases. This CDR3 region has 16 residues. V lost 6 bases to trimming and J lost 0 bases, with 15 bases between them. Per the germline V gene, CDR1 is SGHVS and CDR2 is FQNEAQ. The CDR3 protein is CASSLSGFSSYNEQFF. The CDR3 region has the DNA TGTGCCAGCAGTCTTAGCGGCTTTAGCTCCTACAATGAGCAGTTCTTC.

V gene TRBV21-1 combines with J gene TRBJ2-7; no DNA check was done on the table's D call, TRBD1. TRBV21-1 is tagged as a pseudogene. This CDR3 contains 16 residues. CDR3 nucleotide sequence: TGTGCCAGCAGCTGTGGGGGGACAGGGGTTCGCTACGAGCAGTACTTC. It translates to CASSCGGTGVRYEQYF.

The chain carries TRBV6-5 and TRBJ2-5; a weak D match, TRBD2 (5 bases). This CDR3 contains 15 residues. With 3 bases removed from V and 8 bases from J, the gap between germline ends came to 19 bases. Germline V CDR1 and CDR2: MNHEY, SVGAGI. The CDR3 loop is CASSYISPVGETQYF. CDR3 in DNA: TGTGCCAGCAGTTATATTAGCCCCGTGGGAGAAACCCAGTACTTC.

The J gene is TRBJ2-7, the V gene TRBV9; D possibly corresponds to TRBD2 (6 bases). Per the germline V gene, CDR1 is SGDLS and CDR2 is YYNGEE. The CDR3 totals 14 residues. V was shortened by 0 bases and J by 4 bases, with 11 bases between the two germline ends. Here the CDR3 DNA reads TGTGCCAGCAGCGTAGGGTTAGGGAGGTACGAGCAGTACTTC. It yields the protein CASSVGLGRYEQYF. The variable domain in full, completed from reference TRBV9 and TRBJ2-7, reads DSGVTQTPKHLITATGQRVTLRCSPRSGDLSVYWYQQSLDQGLQFLIQYYNGEERAKGNILERFSAQQFPDLHSELNLSSLELGDSALYFCASSVGLGRYEQYFGPGTRLTVT.

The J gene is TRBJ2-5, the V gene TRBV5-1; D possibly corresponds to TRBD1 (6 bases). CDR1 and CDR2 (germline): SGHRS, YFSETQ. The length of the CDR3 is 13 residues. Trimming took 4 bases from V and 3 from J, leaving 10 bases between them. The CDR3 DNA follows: TGCGCCAGCAGCCGCGGACAGAAAGAGACCCAGTACTTC. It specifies CASSRGQKETQYF.